The clone carrying this T cell receptor beta chain rates as medium-sized. What it recognizes is unknown. The time point is: week 11, during vaccination. One vaccine dose held 300 ug of mutant IDH1 20-mer peptide and came with topical imiquimod. Tumors from donors were new WHO grade 3 or 4 IDH1-mutant astrocytomas with ATRX loss. Some clones are missing from TCRdb's copy, which holds only in-frame ones; the method was immunoSEQ multiplex PCR. The table includes 50,000 to 75,000 clones, 80% detected once. These data come from a study of a mutant IDH1 vaccine in newly diagnosed glioma. Study-wide background: Patients got their first vaccination 4-6 weeks after radiotherapy alone, or with temozolomide cycles. Of the patients given treatment, around 62% were male and approximately 38% were female, and a mean age of around 44 years was recorded. Findings and limits, study-wide: Vaccine-induced immune responses were detected in roughly 93% of patients.

The ends lost 3 bases at V and 6 bases at J; junction bases unmatched: 4. There are 14 residues in the CDR3. The germline CDR1 and CDR2 sequences are KGHSY and FQNENV. The sequencing here drew on PBMCs, taken from a glioma patient whose treatment included an IDH1 peptide vaccine. The genes are TRBV16 and TRBJ2-2; TRBD1 matches at 7 bases. This sequence originates from a man aged 50 to 59 with glioma. The chain's CDR3 is CASSQTGSAGELFF. The CDR3 nucleotides are TGTGCCAGCAGCCAGACAGGGTCCGCCGGGGAGCTGTTTTTT.